The rows below give T cell receptor beta chains drawn from one sample of a study of cytomegalovirus exposure and HLA in healthy donors. TCRdb keeps only in-frame clones here, not all; method: immunoSEQ multiplex PCR. The table records 170,000 or so clones, approximately 78% of them present only once. The sample consisted of PBMCs. These TCRs come from a woman in her forties or fifties in good health and CMV-seropositive. Each CDR3 is given with its conserved first and last residue. Each record gives: clone size, D gene, V gene, J gene, CDR3 DNA, CDR3 protein. D genes are given only for firm matches. Clone size, where shown, is once, few, many, or a class for clones that have expanded.

>NA|NA|TRBV7-9|TRBJ1-6
TGTGCCAGCAGCTCCGTGGGCAGAGCGGATTCACCCCTCCACTTT
CASSSVGRADSPLHF
>NA|TRBD1|TRBV25-1|TRBJ2-7
TGTGCCAGCAGTGAGACAGGGATGCTGGGCGAGCAGTACTTC
CASSETGMLGEQYF
>few|NA|TRBV5-5|TRBJ2-5
TGTGCCAGCAGCGCTCTAGGAGAGACCCAGTACTTC
CASSALGETQYF
>NA|TRBD2|TRBV19|TRBJ2-7
TGTGCCAGTAGCAGAACGGGGGGTAGCTCCTACGAGCAGTACTTC
CASSRTGGSSYEQYF
>NA|TRBD2|TRBV23-1|TRBJ2-3
TGCGCCAGCAGTCATACGCGGGGGGGCCAAACAGATACGCAGTATTTT
CASSHTRGGQTDTQYF
>NA|NA|TRBV27|TRBJ2-2
TGTGCCAGCAGTTTAATTCTCGCTAGCTTGGGGGAGCTGTTTTTT
CASSLILASLGELFF
>NA|NA|TRBV18|TRBJ1-2
TGTGCCAGCTCACCCGGACAGTCTCTCCCCTATGGCTACACCTTC
CASSPGQSLPYGYTF
>once|NA|TRBV18|TRBJ1-2
TGTGCCAGCTCACCGGGAGAGAACTATGGCTACACCTTC
CASSPGENYGYTF
>NA|NA|TRBV6-1|TRBJ1-3
TGTGCCAGCAGTGACTCCGGGACTGGAAACACCATATATTTT
CASSDSGTGNTIYF
>NA|NA|TRBV2|TRBJ1-3
TGTGCCAGCAGCCCCCTAAGCCCCATATATTTT
CASSPLSPIYF
>once|NA|TRBV2|TRBJ2-2
TGTGCCAGACAGGGTGAGGGCGGGGAGCTGTTTTTT
CARQGEGGELFF
>few|NA|TRBV6-6|TRBJ1-5
TGTGCCAGCAATCATGGGGGGGGAAGCAATCAGCCCCAGCATTTT
CASNHGGGSNQPQHF
>NA|NA|TRBV7-9|TRBJ1-5
TGTTCCAGCAGCTTTAGTGGTAGCAATCAGCCCCAGCATTTT
CSSSFSGSNQPQHF
>NA|NA|TRBV9|TRBJ1-3
TGTGCCAGCAGCCTAGGAGATGGAAACACCATATATTTT
CASSLGDGNTIYF